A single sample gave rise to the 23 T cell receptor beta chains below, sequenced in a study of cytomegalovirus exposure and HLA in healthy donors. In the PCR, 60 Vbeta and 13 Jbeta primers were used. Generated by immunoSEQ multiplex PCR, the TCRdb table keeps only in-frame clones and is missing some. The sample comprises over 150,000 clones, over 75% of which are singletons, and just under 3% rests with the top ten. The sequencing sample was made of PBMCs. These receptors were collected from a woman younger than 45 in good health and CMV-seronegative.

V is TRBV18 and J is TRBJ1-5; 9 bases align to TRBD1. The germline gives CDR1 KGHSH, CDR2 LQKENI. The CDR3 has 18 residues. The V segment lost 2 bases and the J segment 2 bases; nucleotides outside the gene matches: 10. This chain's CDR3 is CASSPWDRVPYGNQPQHF. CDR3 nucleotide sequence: TGTGCCAGCTCACCATGGGACAGGGTACCGTACGGCAATCAGCCCCAGCATTTT. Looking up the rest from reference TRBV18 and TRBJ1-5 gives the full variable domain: NAGVMQNPRHLVRRRGQEARLRCSPMKGHSHVYWYRQLPEEGLKFMVYLQKENIIDESGMPKERFSAEFPKEGPSILRIQQVVRGDSAAYFCASSPWDRVPYGNQPQHFGDGTRLSIL.

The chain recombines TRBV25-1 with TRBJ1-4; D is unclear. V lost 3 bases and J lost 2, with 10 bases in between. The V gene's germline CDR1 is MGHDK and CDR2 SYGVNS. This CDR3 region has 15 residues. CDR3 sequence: CASSDGRTTNEKLFF. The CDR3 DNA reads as TGTGCCAGCAGTGACGGGAGAACCACTAATGAAAAACTGTTTTTT.

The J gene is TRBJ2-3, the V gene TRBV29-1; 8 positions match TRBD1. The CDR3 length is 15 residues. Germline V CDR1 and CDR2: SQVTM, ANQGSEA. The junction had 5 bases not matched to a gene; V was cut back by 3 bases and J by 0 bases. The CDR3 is CSVDLDRASTDTQYF. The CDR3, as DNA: TGCAGCGTTGATCTGGACAGGGCAAGCACAGATACGCAGTATTTT.

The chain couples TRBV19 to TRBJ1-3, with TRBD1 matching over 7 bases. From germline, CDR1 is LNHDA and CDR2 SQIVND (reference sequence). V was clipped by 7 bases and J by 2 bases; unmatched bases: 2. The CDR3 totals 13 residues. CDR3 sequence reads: CASNDRAGNTIYF. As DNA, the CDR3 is TGTGCCAGTAACGACAGGGCTGGAAACACCATATATTTT.

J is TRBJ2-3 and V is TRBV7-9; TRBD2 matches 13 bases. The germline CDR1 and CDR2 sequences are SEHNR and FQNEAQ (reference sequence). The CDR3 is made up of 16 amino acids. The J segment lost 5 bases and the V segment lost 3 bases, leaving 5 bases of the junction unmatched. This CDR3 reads CASSFMRLAGGDTQYF. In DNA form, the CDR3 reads TGTGCCAGCAGCTTTATGCGACTAGCGGGAGGAGATACGCAGTATTTT.

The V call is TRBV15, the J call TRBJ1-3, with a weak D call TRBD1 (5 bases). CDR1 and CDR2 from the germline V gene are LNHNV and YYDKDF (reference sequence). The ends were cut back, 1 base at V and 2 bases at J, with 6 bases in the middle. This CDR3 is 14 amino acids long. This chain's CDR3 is CATSRVGAGNTIYF. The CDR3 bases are TGTGCCACCAGCAGAGTAGGGGCTGGAAACACCATATATTTT. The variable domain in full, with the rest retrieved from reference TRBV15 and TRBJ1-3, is DAMVIQNPRYQVTQFGKPVTLSCSQTLNHNVMYWYQQKSSQAPKLLFHYYDKDFNNEADTPDNFQSRRPNTSFCFLDIRSPGLGDTAMYLCATSRVGAGNTIYFGEGSWLTVV.

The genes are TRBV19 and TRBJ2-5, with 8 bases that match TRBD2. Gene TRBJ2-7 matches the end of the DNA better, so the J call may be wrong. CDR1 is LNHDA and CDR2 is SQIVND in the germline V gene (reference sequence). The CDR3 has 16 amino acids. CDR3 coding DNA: TGTGCCAGTAGTACCAGCGGGAGTAAGAGGTCCTACGAGCAGTACTTC. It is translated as CASSTSGSKRSYEQYF.

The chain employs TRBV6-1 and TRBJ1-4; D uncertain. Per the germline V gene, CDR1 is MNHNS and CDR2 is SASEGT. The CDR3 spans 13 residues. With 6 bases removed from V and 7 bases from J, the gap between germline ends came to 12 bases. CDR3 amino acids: CASSAREGEKLFF. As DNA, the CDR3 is TGTGCCAGCAGCGCCCGGGAGGGTGAAAAACTGTTTTTT.

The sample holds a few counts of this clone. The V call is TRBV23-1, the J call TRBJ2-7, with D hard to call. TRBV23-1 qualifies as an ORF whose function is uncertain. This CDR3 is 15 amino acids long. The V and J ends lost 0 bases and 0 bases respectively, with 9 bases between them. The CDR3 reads CASSQSWQSSYEQYF. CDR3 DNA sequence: TGCGCCAGCAGTCAATCGTGGCAATCCTCCTACGAGCAGTACTTC.

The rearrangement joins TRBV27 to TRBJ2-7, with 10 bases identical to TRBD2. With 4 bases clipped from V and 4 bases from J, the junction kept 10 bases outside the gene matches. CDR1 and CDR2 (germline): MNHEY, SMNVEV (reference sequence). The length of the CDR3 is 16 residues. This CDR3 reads CASSSTLGTSVYEQYF. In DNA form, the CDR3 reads TGTGCCAGCAGTTCGACCCTGGGGACTAGCGTGTACGAGCAGTACTTC.

The CDR3: CASSLGQATETQYF. CDR3 DNA sequence: TGCGCCAGCAGCTTGGGTCAGGCCACCGAGACCCAGTACTTC. This chain connects TRBV5-1 to TRBJ2-5; D remains ambiguous. Trimming left V 0 bases short and J 5 bases short, with 11 bases between. The CDR3 spans 14 residues. Germline V gives CDR1 SGHRS, CDR2 YFSETQ.

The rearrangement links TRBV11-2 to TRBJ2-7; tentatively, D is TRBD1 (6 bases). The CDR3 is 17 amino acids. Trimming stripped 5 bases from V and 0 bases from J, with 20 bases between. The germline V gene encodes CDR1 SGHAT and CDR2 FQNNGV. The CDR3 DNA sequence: TGTGCCAGCAGCCTAACCTCCAGAGTACAGGGCTCCTACGAGCAGTACTTC. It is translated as CASSLTSRVQGSYEQYF.

CDR3: CASSGTGAGELFF. The CDR3, as DNA: TGTGCCAGCTCGGGGACGGGGGCCGGGGAGCTGTTTTTT. The V and J genes are TRBV27 and TRBJ2-2; a possible D gene is TRBD2 (6 bases). Germline lookup yields CDR1 MNHEY and CDR2 SMNVEV (reference sequence). V lost 8 bases and J lost 6, with 13 bases in between. The CDR3 spans 13 residues.

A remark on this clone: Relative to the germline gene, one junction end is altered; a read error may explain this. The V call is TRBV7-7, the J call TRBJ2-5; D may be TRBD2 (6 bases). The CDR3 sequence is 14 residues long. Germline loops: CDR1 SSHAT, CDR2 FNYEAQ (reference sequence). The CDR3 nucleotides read TGTGCTAGCAGCTTAGTTGGGGGGACAGAGACCCAGTACTTC. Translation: CASSLVGGTETQYF.

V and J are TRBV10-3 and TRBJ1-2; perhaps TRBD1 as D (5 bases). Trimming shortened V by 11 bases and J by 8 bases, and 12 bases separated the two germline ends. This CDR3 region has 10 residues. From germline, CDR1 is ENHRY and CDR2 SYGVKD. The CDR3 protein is CAVGGDGYTF. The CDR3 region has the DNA TGTGCCGTGGGAGGGGACGGCTACACCTTC.

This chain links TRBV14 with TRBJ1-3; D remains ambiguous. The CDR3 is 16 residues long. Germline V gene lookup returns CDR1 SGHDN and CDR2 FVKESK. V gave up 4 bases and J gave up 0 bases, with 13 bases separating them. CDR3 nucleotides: TGTGCCAGCAGCCGGGAGCGGGCGGCCTCTGGAAACACCATATATTTT. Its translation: CASSRERAASGNTIYF. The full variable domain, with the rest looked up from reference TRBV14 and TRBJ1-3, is EAGVTQFPSHSVIEKGQTVTLRCDPISGHDNLYWYRRVMGKEIKFLLHFVKESKQDESGMPNNRFLAERTGGTYSTLKVQPAELEDSGVYFCASSRERAASGNTIYFGEGSWLTVV.

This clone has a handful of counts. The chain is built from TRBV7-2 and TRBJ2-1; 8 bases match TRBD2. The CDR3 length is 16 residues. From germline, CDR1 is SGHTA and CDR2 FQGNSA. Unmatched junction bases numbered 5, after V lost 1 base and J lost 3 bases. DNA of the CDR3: TGTGCCAGCAGCTTAGAAGGTAGCGGGGTCTACAATGAGCAGTTCTTC. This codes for CASSLEGSGVYNEQFF.

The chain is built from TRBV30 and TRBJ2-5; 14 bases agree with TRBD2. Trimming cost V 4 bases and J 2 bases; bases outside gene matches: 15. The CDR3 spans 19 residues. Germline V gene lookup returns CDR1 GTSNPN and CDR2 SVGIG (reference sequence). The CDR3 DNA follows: TGTGCCTGGATCGCGGGACTAGCGGGAGTAGAGGCGGGGCAAGAGACCCAGTACTTC. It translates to CAWIAGLAGVEAGQETQYF.

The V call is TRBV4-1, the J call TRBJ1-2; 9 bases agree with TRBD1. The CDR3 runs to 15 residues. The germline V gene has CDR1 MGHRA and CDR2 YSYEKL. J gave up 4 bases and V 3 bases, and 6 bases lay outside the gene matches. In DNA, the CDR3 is TGCGCCAGCAGCCATGGGACAGGGAGTAGCTATGGCTACACCTTC. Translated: CASSHGTGSSYGYTF.

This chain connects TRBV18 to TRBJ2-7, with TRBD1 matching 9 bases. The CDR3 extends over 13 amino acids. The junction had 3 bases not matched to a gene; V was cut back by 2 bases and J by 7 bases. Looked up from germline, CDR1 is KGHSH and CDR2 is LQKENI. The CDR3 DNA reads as TGTGCCAGCTCACCAGGACAGGGGAATGAGCAGTACTTC. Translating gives CASSPGQGNEQYF.

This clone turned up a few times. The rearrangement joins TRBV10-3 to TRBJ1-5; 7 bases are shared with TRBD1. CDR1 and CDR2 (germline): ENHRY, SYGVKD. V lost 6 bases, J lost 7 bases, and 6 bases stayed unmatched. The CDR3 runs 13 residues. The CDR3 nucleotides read TGTGCCATCAGGGAAACAGGGGAACAGCCCCAGCATTTT. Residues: CAIRETGEQPQHF.

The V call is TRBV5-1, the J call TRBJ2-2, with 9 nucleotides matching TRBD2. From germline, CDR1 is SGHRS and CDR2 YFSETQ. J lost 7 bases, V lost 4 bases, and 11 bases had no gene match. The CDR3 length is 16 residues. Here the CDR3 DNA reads TGCGCCAGCAGCCCAAGCCTAGCGGGGCGAGACGGGGAGCTGTTTTTT. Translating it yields CASSPSLAGRDGELFF.

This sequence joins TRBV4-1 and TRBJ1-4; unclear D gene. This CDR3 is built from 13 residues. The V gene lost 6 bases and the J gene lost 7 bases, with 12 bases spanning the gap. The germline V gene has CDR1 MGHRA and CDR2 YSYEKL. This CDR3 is CASRIRPGEKLFF. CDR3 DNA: TGCGCCAGCAGAATTCGACCGGGTGAAAAACTGTTTTTT.